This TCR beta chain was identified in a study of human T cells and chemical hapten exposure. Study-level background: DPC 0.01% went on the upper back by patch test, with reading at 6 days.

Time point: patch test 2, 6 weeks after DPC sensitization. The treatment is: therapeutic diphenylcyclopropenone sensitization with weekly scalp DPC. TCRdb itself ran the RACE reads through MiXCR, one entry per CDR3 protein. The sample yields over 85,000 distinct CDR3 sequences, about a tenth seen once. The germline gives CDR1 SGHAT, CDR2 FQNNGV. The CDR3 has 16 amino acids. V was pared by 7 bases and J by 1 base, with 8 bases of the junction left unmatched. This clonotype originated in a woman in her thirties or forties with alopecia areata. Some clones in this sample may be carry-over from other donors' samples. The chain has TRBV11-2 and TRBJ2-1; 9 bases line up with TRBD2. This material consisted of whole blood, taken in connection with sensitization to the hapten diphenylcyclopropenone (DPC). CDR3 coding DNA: TGTGCCAGCACCATTGTAGCGGGAGTTTCCTACAATGAGCAGTTCTTC. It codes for CASTIVAGVSYNEQFF.